The entry below gives a single T cell receptor beta chain sequence along with its context. The sample is drawn from a study of tumor-infiltrating lymphocytes in oesophageal squamous cell carcinoma. The CDR3 contains 15 residues. Per germline, CDR1 SGHTA and CDR2 FQGTGA. TCRdb reprocessed the PCR reads via MiXCR and lists one record per CDR3 protein. The sample holds about 14,000 distinct CDR3 sequences; 40% to 50% are singletons and the top ten take 12% to 15%. The receptor comes from a male donor with esophageal squamous cell carcinoma. Sample: blood. The genes are TRBV7-3 and TRBJ2-3, with 11 bases identical to TRBD2. Judging by the DNA end, TRBJ2-1 fits better; the J call may be wrong. Written as DNA, the CDR3 is TGTGCCAGCAGCTTGACTAGCGGGGCTAACAATGAGCAGTTCTTC. Translated: CASSLTSGANNEQFF.